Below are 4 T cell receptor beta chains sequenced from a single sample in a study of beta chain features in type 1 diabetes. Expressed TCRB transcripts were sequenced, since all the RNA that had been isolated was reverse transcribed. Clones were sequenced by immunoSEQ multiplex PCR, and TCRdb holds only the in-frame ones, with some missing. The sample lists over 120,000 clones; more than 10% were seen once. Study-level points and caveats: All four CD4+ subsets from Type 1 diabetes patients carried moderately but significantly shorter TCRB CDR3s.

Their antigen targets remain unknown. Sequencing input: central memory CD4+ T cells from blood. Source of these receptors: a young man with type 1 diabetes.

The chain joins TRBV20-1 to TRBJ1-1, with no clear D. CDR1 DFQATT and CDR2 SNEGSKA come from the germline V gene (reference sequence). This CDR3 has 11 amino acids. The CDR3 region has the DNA TGCAGCGCTCTAAGGGACACTGAAGCTTTCTTT. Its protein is CSALRDTEAFF.

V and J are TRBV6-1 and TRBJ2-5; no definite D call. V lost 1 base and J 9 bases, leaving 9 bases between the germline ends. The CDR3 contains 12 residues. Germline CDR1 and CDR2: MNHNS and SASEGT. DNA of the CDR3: TGTGCCAGCAGTGAAGGGCCCTTGTCCCAGTACTTC. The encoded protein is CASSEGPLSQYF.

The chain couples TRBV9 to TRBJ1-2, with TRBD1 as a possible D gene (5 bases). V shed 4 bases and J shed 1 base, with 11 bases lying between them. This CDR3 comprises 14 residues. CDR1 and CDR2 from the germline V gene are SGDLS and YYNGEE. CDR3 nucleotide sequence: TGTGCCAGCAGCCCTCTGGGGGATAACTATGGCTACACCTTC. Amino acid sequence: CASSPLGDNYGYTF. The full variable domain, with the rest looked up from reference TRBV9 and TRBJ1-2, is DSGVTQTPKHLITATGQRVTLRCSPRSGDLSVYWYQQSLDQGLQFLIQYYNGEERAKGNILERFSAQQFPDLHSELNLSSLELGDSALYFCASSPLGDNYGYTFGSGTRLTVV.

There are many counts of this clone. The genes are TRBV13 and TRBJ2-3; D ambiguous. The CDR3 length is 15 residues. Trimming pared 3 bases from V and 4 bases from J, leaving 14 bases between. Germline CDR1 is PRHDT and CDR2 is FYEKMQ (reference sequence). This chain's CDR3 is CASSFEFSGADTQYF. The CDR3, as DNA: TGTGCCAGCAGCTTCGAATTTTCAGGCGCAGATACGCAGTATTTT.